The 8 T cell receptor beta chains below all came from one sample that was sequenced in a study of blood T cells in healthy people across ages. Together with a sample-barcoded 5' primer, a J-beta primer mix was included in a second PCR lasting about 6 to 11 cycles. TCRdb called the 5' RACE reads again in MiXCR, with one record for every CDR3 protein. Among approximately 1.5 million distinct CDR3 sequences listed, 35% to 45% were seen once. Sequenced material: blood. These receptors were obtained from a woman aged 18-29 years in good health.

The rearrangement uses TRBV7-2 and TRBJ2-2; D could derive from TRBD1 or TRBD2 (5 bases each). Germline lookup yields CDR1 SGHTA and CDR2 FQGNSA. Trimming stripped 3 bases from V and 4 bases from J, with 15 bases between. There are 16 residues in the CDR3. For the CDR3, the DNA is TGTGCCAGCAGCTTCCGCCAGGGAACTAGCACCGGGGAGCTGTTTTTT. Its protein product is CASSFRQGTSTGELFF.

The genes are TRBV4-1 and TRBJ2-1, with D possibly being TRBD1 or TRBD2 (5 bases each). CDR1 is MGHRA, CDR2 YSYEKL, per germline. V was clipped by 3 bases and J by 7 bases, with 13 bases between them. This CDR3 is built from 14 residues. In DNA, the CDR3 is TGCGCCAGCAGCCATCCGGGACGGAAGAATGAGCAGTTCTTC. Protein sequence: CASSHPGRKNEQFF.

The V and J genes are TRBV6-2 or TRBV6-3 and TRBJ2-1; 7 bases match TRBD2. V trimming: 4 bases; J trimming: 5 bases; junction bases outside the gene matches: 8. This CDR3 spans 15 amino acids. Germline V lookup: CDR1 MNHEY, CDR2 SVGEGT. The CDR3 protein is CASSFLTSFNNEQFF. The CDR3 nucleotides read TGTGCCAGCAGTTTTCTGACTAGCTTTAACAATGAGCAGTTCTTC.

The V call is TRBV5-5, the J call TRBJ2-1, with TRBD2 matching 10 bases. In germline, CDR1 is SGHKS, CDR2 YYEKEE (reference sequence). This CDR3 contains 15 residues. The ends lost 4 bases at V and 3 bases at J; junction bases unmatched: 4. DNA for the CDR3: TGTGCCAGCAGCCCGGGACTAGCGCTCTACAATGAGCAGTTCTTC. Amino acid sequence: CASSPGLALYNEQFF.

This clonotype was seen more than once but under ten times. This rearrangement joins TRBV25-1 to TRBJ1-5; D not certain. CDR1 and CDR2 (germline): MGHDK, SYGVNS. The length of the CDR3 is 15 residues. V was trimmed by 4 bases and J by 0 bases, leaving 10 bases between them. The CDR3 DNA sequence: TGTGCCAGCAGTGCGAGTGGTTATAGCAATCAGCCCCAGCATTTT. Translating it yields CASSASGYSNQPQHF.

The rearrangement uses TRBV7-2 and TRBJ2-3; tentative D call: TRBD2 (5 bases). The CDR3 sequence is 14 residues long. Trimming took 5 bases from V and 1 from J, leaving 10 bases between them. Germline V lookup: CDR1 SGHTA, CDR2 FQGNSA. The DNA for the CDR3 is TGTGCCAGCAGCGGACGAGCGGGCACAGATACGCAGTATTTT. This gives the protein CASSGRAGTDTQYF. The full variable domain, its missing parts supplied by reference TRBV7-2 and TRBJ2-3, is GAGVSQSPSNKVTEKGKDVELRCDPISGHTALYWYRQSLGQGLEFLIYFQGNSAPDKSGLPSDRFSAERTGGSVSTLTIQRTQQEDSAVYLCASSGRAGTDTQYFGPGTRLTVL.

This clonotype was observed many times. The rearrangement joins TRBV12-3 or TRBV12-4 to TRBJ2-6; D is unresolved. This CDR3 spans 14 amino acids. V was shortened by 6 bases and J by 0 bases, with 6 bases between the two germline ends. The CDR3 sequence is CASRESSGANVLTF. CDR3 nucleotides: TGTGCCAGCAGGGAGAGCTCTGGGGCCAACGTCCTGACTTTC.

In this sample, this clonotype turned up a few times. The rearrangement joins TRBV29-1 to TRBJ1-2; a possible D gene is TRBD1 (5 bases). CDR1 is SQVTM, CDR2 ANQGSEA, per germline. The CDR3 runs to 15 residues. Trimming took off 5 bases at V and 1 base at J, with 17 bases between the two ends. In DNA, the CDR3 is TGCAGCGTTACAGGCCGCCCTCGAAATAACTATGGCTACACCTTC. This translates into CSVTGRPRNNYGYTF.